One sample yielded the 15 T cell receptor beta chains listed below, sequenced in a study of T cell repertoires in cytomegalovirus infection. These receptors have no known antigen. MiXCR, run by TCRdb on the reads, gives a single entry per CDR3 protein. The sample yields approximately 990,000 distinct CDR3 sequences, around 32% seen once. The source was cultured CD8+ T cells from PBMCs, collected from culture after CMV antigen stimulation. These receptors all come from a human donor in good health (CMV status not recorded). Some clones in this sample may be carry-over from other donors' samples.

J is TRBJ2-7 and V is TRBV5-1; 7 nucleotides line up with TRBD1. The CDR3 totals 13 residues. Germline loops: CDR1 SGHRS, CDR2 YFSETQ. The V and J ends lost 5 bases and 0 bases, in that order; junction bases with no gene match: 2. As DNA, the CDR3 is TGCGCCAGCAGAAGGGACAGCTCCTACGAGCAGTACGTC. This gives the protein CASRRDSSYEQYV.

This chain links TRBV19 with TRBJ1-2; tentative D call: TRBD1 (5 bases). V lost 3 bases and J lost 5, with 13 bases in between. This CDR3 spans 14 amino acids. Germline loops: CDR1 LNHDA, CDR2 SQIVND (reference sequence). In DNA, the CDR3 is TGTGCCAGTAGTATTTACCAGGGTTCTTATGGCTACACCTTC. It yields the protein CASSIYQGSYGYTF.

This clonotype was counted many times. This chain uses TRBV7-6 with TRBJ2-1; 10 nucleotides agree with TRBD1. Germline V gives CDR1 SGHVS, CDR2 FNYEAQ. This CDR3 comprises 15 residues. The J segment lost 7 bases and the V segment lost 5 bases, leaving 8 bases of the junction unmatched. The CDR3 here is CASSARDRGGNEQFF. In DNA form, the CDR3 reads TGTGCCAGCAGCGCCCGGGACAGGGGTGGGAATGAGCAGTTCTTC.

The V and J genes are TRBV4-1 and TRBJ1-2; TRBD1 matches at 9 bases. Germline loops: CDR1 MGHRA, CDR2 YSYEKL. V was clipped by 4 bases and J by 3 bases; unmatched bases: 6. CDR3 length: 15 residues. The DNA of the CDR3 is TGCGCCAGCAGCCGATTGACAGGGGGTGACTATGGCTACACCTTC. This translates into CASSRLTGGDYGYTF.

This rearrangement joins TRBV6-6 to TRBJ2-7; 7 nucleotides align to TRBD2. CDR3 length equals 14 residues. CDR1 is MNHNY, CDR2 SVGAGI, per germline (reference sequence). Trimming at V came to 5 bases and at J to 2 bases, leaving 6 bases not matched to a gene. The CDR3 region is CASSHGGGTYEQYV. CDR3 nucleotide sequence: TGTGCCAGCAGTCACGGGGGAGGGACCTACGAGCAGTACGTC.

The rearrangement joins TRBV4-1 to TRBJ1-5; no clear D. Germline V gives CDR1 MGHRA, CDR2 YSYEKL. Trimming stripped 2 bases from V and 0 bases from J, with 11 bases between. The CDR3 runs to 16 residues. The CDR3 nucleotides are TGCGCCAGCAGCCAAAATCCAGTTTATAGCAATCAGCCCCAGCATTTT. It is translated as CASSQNPVYSNQPQHF.

V usage is TRBV20-1 and J usage is TRBJ2-3; the match to TRBD2 covers 13 bases. CDR3 length equals 15 residues. The junction had 6 bases not matched to a gene; V was cut back by 5 bases and J by 4 bases. Germline V gene lookup returns CDR1 DFQATT and CDR2 SNEGSKA (reference sequence). The CDR3 region is CSAVTSGGRSDTQYF. Here the CDR3 DNA reads TGCAGTGCTGTGACTAGCGGGGGGAGGTCAGATACGCAGTATTTT.

Here the CDR3 DNA reads TGTGCCAGCGCGTCGACAGGGGGTATTCGAGACTATGGCTACACCTTC. Translating it yields CASASTGGIRDYGYTF. The chain has TRBV18 and TRBJ1-2; 9 nucleotides agree with TRBD1. CDR1 is KGHSH, CDR2 LQKENI, per germline. The CDR3 has 16 residues. V dropped 8 bases and J dropped 3; count of bases not matched to a gene: 13.

The CDR3 spells CASSLGSGVHNEQFF. CDR3 coding DNA: TGTGCCAGCAGTTTGGGTAGCGGGGTACACAATGAGCAGTTCTTC. The chain carries TRBV27 and TRBJ2-1; 8 bases line up with TRBD2. The CDR3 has 15 amino acids. The V gene end was trimmed by 3 bases and the J gene end by 5 bases; junction bases not matched to a gene: 6. CDR1 is MNHEY and CDR2 is SMNVEV in the germline V gene (reference sequence).

This clonotype was seen more than once but under ten times. This chain connects TRBV29-1 to TRBJ2-1, with 11 positions matching TRBD2. The CDR3 is made up of 17 amino acids. CDR1 is SQVTM, CDR2 ANQGSEA, per germline. Trimming cost V 4 bases and J 6 bases; bases outside gene matches: 14. This chain's CDR3 is CSVVGVASGGRGNEQFF. The CDR3 nucleotides are TGCAGCGTTGTTGGGGTAGCTAGCGGGGGGAGGGGCAATGAGCAGTTCTTC.

The rearrangement joins TRBV9 to TRBJ1-2; D uncertain. The germline V gene encodes CDR1 SGDLS and CDR2 YYNGEE. V dropped 0 bases and J dropped 6 bases, with 6 bases sitting between them. The CDR3 runs 12 residues. CDR3 sequence: CASSVAPDGYTF. CDR3 coding DNA: TGTGCCAGCAGCGTAGCTCCGGATGGCTACACCTTC.

The CDR3 spells CASSPLPAGSTDTQYF. Written as DNA, the CDR3 is TGTGCCAGCAGTCCTCTACCGGCGGGGAGCACAGATACGCAGTATTTT. The chain links TRBV27 to TRBJ2-3, with TRBD2 as a possible D gene (6 bases). Germline V gives CDR1 MNHEY, CDR2 SMNVEV (reference sequence). The CDR3 totals 16 residues. V shed 5 bases and J shed 0 bases, with 15 bases lying between them.

This sequence joins TRBV20-1 and TRBJ2-7, with D possibly matching TRBD1 (6 bases). The V end lost 3 bases, the J end lost 2 bases, and 11 bases lay between the germline ends. Germline-derived CDR1 and CDR2 are DFQATT and SNEGSKA (reference sequence). The CDR3 loop spans 13 amino acids. CDR3 nucleotide sequence: TGCAGTGCTAGGGACAGTACTACCTACGAGCAGTACTTC. Translating it yields CSARDSTTYEQYF.

This clonotype was recorded many times. This sequence joins TRBV12-3 or TRBV12-4 and TRBJ1-1; D unclear. The CDR3 sequence is 14 residues long. V was shortened by 3 bases and J by 0 bases, with 8 bases between the two germline ends. CDR3 in amino acids: CASSFALMNTEAFF. CDR3 nucleotide sequence: TGTGCCAGCAGTTTTGCCCTCATGAACACTGAAGCTTTCTTT.

In this sample, this clonotype turned up a few times. CDR3 residues: CASSLGTLSTNEKLFF. The CDR3 DNA reads TGTGCCAGCAGCTTGGGGACCCTTTCAACTAATGAAAAACTGTTTTTT. The chain recombines TRBV7-9 with TRBJ1-4, with a tentative D call TRBD1 (5 bases). The CDR3 is made up of 16 amino acids. V lost 3 bases to trimming and J lost 0 bases, with 11 bases between them. Germline assignment: CDR1 SEHNR and CDR2 FQNEAQ (reference sequence).